One sample yielded the 30 T cell receptor beta chains listed below, sequenced in a study of T cell repertoires in cytomegalovirus infection. MiXCR, applied by TCRdb to the reads, yields one record per CDR3 protein. The repertoire holds roughly 990,000 distinct CDR3 sequences, about 33% seen once, with roughly an eighth in the top ten. No antigen has been identified for these receptors. Sequencing used cultured CD8+ T cells from PBMCs, obtained from culture after CMV antigen stimulation. The receptors were gathered from a human donor in good health (CMV status not recorded). Some clones in this sample may be carry-over from other donors' samples.

This clonotype was observed a few times. The chain employs TRBV5-4 and TRBJ2-2; perhaps TRBD1 as D (5 bases). This CDR3 is 15 amino acids long. The germline gives CDR1 SGHNT, CDR2 YYREEE (reference sequence). The V and J ends lost 4 bases and 1 base respectively, with 11 bases between them. CDR3: CASSVGQGNTGELFF. The CDR3 DNA reads as TGTGCCAGCAGCGTGGGGCAGGGGAACACCGGGGAGCTGTTTTTT.

V and J are TRBV11-3 and TRBJ1-1, with 12 bases identical to TRBD1. V dropped 4 bases and J dropped 5; count of bases not matched to a gene: 8. The germline V gene encodes CDR1 SGHNT and CDR2 YENEEA. The CDR3 consists of 16 residues. CDR3: CASSSTGTGGKTEAFF. CDR3 nucleotides: TGTGCCAGCAGCTCAACCGGGACAGGGGGCAAGACTGAAGCTTTCTTT.

The chain is built from TRBV6-1 and TRBJ1-1; no firm D call. Looked up from germline, CDR1 is MNHNS and CDR2 is SASEGT. CDR3 size: 14 residues. Trimming pared 6 bases from V and 2 bases from J, leaving 13 bases between. CDR3: CASSLQSPNTEAFF. CDR3 DNA: TGTGCCAGCAGCCTCCAGAGCCCCAACACTGAAGCTTTCTTT.

V usage is TRBV6-5 and J usage is TRBJ2-2, with 7 nucleotides matching TRBD1. V lost 5 bases, J lost 5 bases, and 5 bases stayed unmatched. Germline V gives CDR1 MNHEY, CDR2 SVGAGI. This CDR3 has 14 residues. CDR3 sequence reads: CASSQGVGTGELFF. CDR3 bases: TGTGCCAGCAGTCAGGGGGTGGGGACCGGGGAGCTGTTTTTT.

CDR3 residues: CASRHRDRENTEAFF. CDR3 DNA sequence: TGTGCCAGCAGGCACCGGGACAGGGAGAACACTGAAGCTTTCTTT. This chain joins TRBV5-4 and TRBJ1-1; 9 bases map to TRBD1. CDR3 length: 15 residues. Germline V gene sequence: CDR1 SGHNT, CDR2 YYREEE (reference sequence). The ends lost 5 bases at V and 1 base at J; junction bases unmatched: 6. Drawing the rest from reference TRBV5-4 and TRBJ1-1, the complete variable domain is ETGVTQSPTHLIKTRGQQVTLRCSSQSGHNTVSWYQQALGQGPQFIFQYYREEENGRGNFPPRFSGLQFPNYSSELNVNALELDDSALYLCASRHRDRENTEAFFGQGTRLTVV.

The chain joins TRBV7-9 to TRBJ1-2, with 8 bases that match TRBD1. This CDR3 spans 14 amino acids. V trimming: 0 bases; J trimming: 7 bases; junction bases outside the gene matches: 4. The germline gives CDR1 SEHNR, CDR2 FQNEAQ (reference sequence). The CDR3 nucleotides are TGTGCCAGCAGCTTAGCTAAAGACAGGGGTGGCTACACCTTC. Protein product: CASSLAKDRGGYTF. Full variable domain (missing parts from reference TRBV7-9 and TRBJ1-2): DTGVSQNPRHKITKRGQNVTFRCDPISEHNRLYWYRQTLGQGPEFLTYFQNEAQLEKSRLLSDRFSAERPKGSFSTLEIQRTEQGDSAMYLCASSLAKDRGGYTFGSGTRLTVV.

The gene calls are TRBV19 and TRBJ2-1, with a possible D match to TRBD1 (5 bases). Germline CDR1 and CDR2: LNHDA and SQIVND (reference sequence). This CDR3 comprises 13 residues. Trimming took 6 bases from V and 4 from J, leaving 10 bases between them. The CDR3 loop reads CASRVGPYNEQFF. The CDR3 DNA reads as TGTGCCAGTAGAGTGGGGCCATACAATGAGCAGTTCTTC.

The J gene is TRBJ1-1, the V gene TRBV4-1; TRBD1 agrees at 10 bases. CDR3 size: 15 residues. V shed 4 bases and J 5 bases; nucleotides not matched to a gene: 7. Germline V lookup: CDR1 MGHRA, CDR2 YSYEKL. CDR3 sequence reads: CASSLQDRGFTEAFF. CDR3 sequence (DNA): TGCGCCAGCAGCCTGCAGGACAGGGGGTTTACTGAAGCTTTCTTT.

This clonotype appeared many times. This rearrangement joins TRBV6-5 to TRBJ2-1; weak D call: TRBD2 (5 bases). Germline CDR1 reads MNHEY; CDR2 reads SVGAGI. The CDR3 has 17 amino acids. The V and J ends lost 0 bases and 6 bases respectively, with 18 bases between them. CDR3 in amino acids: CASSYSRRTLGLNEQFF. CDR3 coding DNA: TGTGCCAGCAGTTACTCCCGGCGGACTTTAGGTCTCAATGAGCAGTTCTTC.

At least ten counts were recorded for this clonotype. The chain combines TRBV7-6 with TRBJ2-1; 14 positions agree with TRBD2. From germline, CDR1 is SGHVS and CDR2 FNYEAQ. CDR3 length equals 20 residues. With V trimmed by 2 bases and J by 0 bases, 9 bases remained unmatched. CDR3 sequence reads: CASSLFRGLAGAISYNEQFF. CDR3 nucleotides: TGTGCCAGCAGCTTATTCCGGGGACTAGCGGGGGCCATCTCCTACAATGAGCAGTTCTTC.

The chain has TRBV6-6 and TRBJ2-7; D is undetermined. This CDR3 contains 11 residues. CDR1 MNHNY and CDR2 SVGAGI come from the germline V gene (reference sequence). Trimming shortened V by 10 bases and J by 2 bases, and 9 bases separated the two germline ends. CDR3 bases: TGTGCCACCCGGCCCGCCTACGAGCAGTACTTC. It encodes CATRPAYEQYF.

This clonotype was recorded a few times. The V and J genes are TRBV6-1 and TRBJ2-2, with no clear D. The V end lost 4 bases, the J end lost 3 bases, and 6 bases lay between the germline ends. CDR3 length: 13 amino acids. Germline CDR1 and CDR2: MNHNS and SASEGT. In DNA form, the CDR3 reads TGTGCCAGCAGTGTTCATCACACCGGGGAGCTGTTTTTT. It is translated as CASSVHHTGELFF.

A few counts support this clonotype. V is TRBV7-9 and J is TRBJ1-5; weak D call: TRBD1 (6 bases). The CDR3 is 14 residues long. Trimming took 7 bases from V and 6 from J, leaving 16 bases between them. Germline CDR1 reads SEHNR; CDR2 reads FQNEAQ (reference sequence). The CDR3 bases are TGTGCCAGCACCCCAGAGGGGGGAAGTCAGCCCCAGCATTTT. Its protein is CASTPEGGSQPQHF.

This clonotype has only a few counts. The chain employs TRBV12-3 or TRBV12-4 and TRBJ1-1; D unresolved. Trimming cost V 6 bases and J 11 bases, with 16 bases left between them. The CDR3 sequence is 12 residues long. As DNA, the CDR3 is TGTGCCAGCAGGATGGGAGGAATTGAGGCTTTCTTT. It codes for CASRMGGIEAFF.

Turning to this clonotype: At one boundary the junction diverges from the germline segment, which might be a read error. The chain employs TRBV3-1 and TRBJ2-1, with D hard to call. The CDR3 totals 16 residues. Germline V CDR1 and CDR2: LGHDT, YNNKEL (reference sequence). In DNA, the CDR3 is TGTGCCAGCAGCCAAGTGGTAGGAAAGGGCTACAATGAGCAGTTCTTT. Translated, it gives CASSQVVGKGYNEQFF.

This clonotype has ten or more counts. The chain carries TRBV7-6 and TRBJ2-1; TRBD1 agrees at 9 bases. The CDR3 is made up of 15 amino acids. V shed 0 bases and J 10 bases; nucleotides not matched to a gene: 7. Germline V lookup: CDR1 SGHVS, CDR2 FNYEAQ. The chain's CDR3 is CASSLAGTGLPEQFF. The CDR3 DNA reads TGTGCCAGCAGCTTAGCTGGGACAGGGCTACCGGAGCAGTTCTTC. Full variable domain (remainder filled in from reference TRBV7-6 and TRBJ2-1): GAGVSQSPRYKVTKRGQDVALRCDPISGHVSLYWYRQALGQGPEFLTYFNYEAQQDKSGLPNDRFSAERPEGSISTLTIQRTEQRDSAMYRCASSLAGTGLPEQFFGPGTRLTVL.

This rearrangement joins TRBV6-1 to TRBJ2-5, with 13 bases identical to TRBD2. The V gene end was trimmed by 7 bases and the J gene end by 5 bases; junction bases not matched to a gene: 10. The CDR3 spans 16 residues. Germline assignment: CDR1 MNHNS and CDR2 SASEGT. In DNA form, the CDR3 reads TGTGCCAGCACCCGCACTAGCGGGGGGGCCGGGGAGACCCAGTACTTC. Amino acid sequence: CASTRTSGGAGETQYF.

This CDR3 reads CAISERPTLRENGYTF. The CDR3 nucleotides read TGTGCCATCAGTGAGAGGCCGACCCTCCGTGAGAATGGCTACACCTTC. This rearrangement joins TRBV10-3 to TRBJ1-2; no clear D gene. Trimming took off 2 bases at V and 6 bases at J, with 19 bases between the two ends. Germline CDR1 is ENHRY and CDR2 is SYGVKD. CDR3 length equals 16 residues.

The chain couples TRBV24-1 to TRBJ2-3, with D perhaps matching TRBD1 or TRBD2 (5 bases each). The V gene lost 2 bases and the J gene lost 3 bases, with 11 bases spanning the gap. This CDR3 has 15 residues. Germline CDR1 reads KGHDR; CDR2 reads SFDVKD. CDR3 region: CATSDSLGETDTQYF. DNA of the CDR3: TGTGCCACCAGTGATTCCCTAGGGGAGACAGATACGCAGTATTTT.

Ten or more counts support this clonotype. The chain combines TRBV7-9 with TRBJ2-3; maybe TRBD1 (6 bases). The germline CDR1 and CDR2 sequences are SEHNR and FQNEAQ (reference sequence). This CDR3 contains 15 residues. V was clipped by 5 bases and J by 4 bases, with 16 bases between them. CDR3 nucleotide sequence: TGTGCCAGCAGCACCCCCTATAACAGGGCAGATACGCAGTATTTT. It specifies CASSTPYNRADTQYF. The full variable domain, with the rest looked up from reference TRBV7-9 and TRBJ2-3, is DTGVSQNPRHKITKRGQNVTFRCDPISEHNRLYWYRQTLGQGPEFLTYFQNEAQLEKSRLLSDRFSAERPKGSFSTLEIQRTEQGDSAMYLCASSTPYNRADTQYFGPGTRLTVL.

J is TRBJ2-4 and V is TRBV9, with D unresolved. Trimming stripped 4 bases from V and 5 bases from J, with 13 bases between. This CDR3 spans 14 amino acids. Germline-derived CDR1 and CDR2 are SGDLS and YYNGEE. CDR3 residues: CASSYGLMENIQYF. As DNA, the CDR3 is TGTGCCAGCAGCTACGGTTTGATGGAAAACATTCAGTACTTC.

This clonotype has more than one count but fewer than ten. The chain recombines TRBV6-1 with TRBJ1-5; no reliable D call. The CDR3 runs to 18 residues. V was pared by 0 bases and J by 4 bases, with 19 bases between. CDR1 is MNHNS, CDR2 SASEGT, per germline. CDR3: CASSEAWQKYVINQPQHF. CDR3 nucleotides: TGTGCCAGCAGTGAAGCGTGGCAGAAGTATGTAATTAATCAGCCCCAGCATTTT.

CDR3 sequence: CASSSPGLSEQFF. As DNA, the CDR3 is TGTGCCAGCAGCTCACCTGGTCTGAGCGAGCAGTTCTTC. The chain couples TRBV7-6 to TRBJ2-1; no reliable D call. Germline CDR1 and CDR2: SGHVS and FNYEAQ. The CDR3 covers 13 residues. Trimming took off 4 bases at V and 10 bases at J, with 14 bases between the two ends.

The rearrangement uses TRBV27 and TRBJ2-1; 9 nucleotides match TRBD2. CDR3 size: 16 residues. Germline V gene data show CDR1 as MNHEY and CDR2 as SMNVEV (reference sequence). Trimming took 6 bases from V and 1 from J; bases not matched to a gene: 7. The CDR3 nucleotides read TGTGCCAGCAGGGTGGCGGGGGGGCTTTCCTACAATGAGCAGTTCTTC. Protein: CASRVAGGLSYNEQFF.

This clonotype occurred many times. The chain couples TRBV5-6 to TRBJ2-1; D remains ambiguous. Germline CDR1 reads SGHDT; CDR2 reads YYEEEE. Trimming took off 4 bases at V and 7 bases at J, with 9 bases between the two ends. The CDR3 contains 12 residues. The CDR3 is CASSPTDNEQFF. In DNA form, the CDR3 reads TGTGCCAGCAGCCCAACTGATAATGAGCAGTTCTTC.

V and J are TRBV5-6 and TRBJ2-7, with D tentatively TRBD1 (6 bases). The CDR3 runs 16 residues. Trimming stripped 3 bases from V and 2 bases from J, with 18 bases between. Looked up from germline, CDR1 is SGHDT and CDR2 is YYEEEE. DNA of the CDR3: TGTGCCAGCAGCTCAACAGGGCCGCGACCGACCTACGAGCAGTACTTC. Protein product: CASSSTGPRPTYEQYF.

The chain joins TRBV13 to TRBJ2-1; a weak D match, TRBD1 (6 bases). Germline V gives CDR1 PRHDT, CDR2 FYEKMQ (reference sequence). Trimming removed 5 bases from V and 8 bases from J, with 16 bases in between. The CDR3 has 14 amino acids. This CDR3 is CASSTTQGRDEQFF. Written as DNA, the CDR3 is TGTGCCAGCAGCACGACACAGGGCAGGGATGAGCAGTTCTTC.

This clonotype was seen a handful of times. The chain uses TRBV6-5 and TRBJ2-1, with TRBD2 matching over 7 bases. The CDR3 contains 18 residues. Germline trimming cut 2 bases from V and 5 bases from J; bases unmatched to any gene: 15. Per the germline V gene, CDR1 is MNHEY and CDR2 is SVGAGI. In DNA, the CDR3 is TGTGCCAGCAGTTACGACGCTAGCGGAACCCTATCTAACAATGAGCAGTTCTTC. Amino acids: CASSYDASGTLSNNEQFF.

This clonotype was observed a single time. CDR3 coding DNA: TGTGCCACCAGTGATTCAAGAGAGACCCAGTACTTC. Translation gives CATSDSRETQYF. The V call is TRBV24-1, the J call TRBJ2-5; the D is unclear. V dropped 2 bases and J dropped 4 bases, with 4 bases sitting between them. CDR3 length: 12 residues. Germline CDR1 and CDR2: KGHDR and SFDVKD.

The genes are TRBV19 and TRBJ1-2, with 7 bases aligning to TRBD1. This CDR3 contains 18 residues. The V segment lost 1 base and the J segment 3 bases; nucleotides outside the gene matches: 14. Germline assignment: CDR1 LNHDA and CDR2 SQIVND (reference sequence). The CDR3 spells CASSIGHRGRPVDYGYTF. In DNA, the CDR3 is TGTGCCAGTAGTATAGGTCACAGGGGACGCCCCGTAGACTATGGCTACACCTTC.